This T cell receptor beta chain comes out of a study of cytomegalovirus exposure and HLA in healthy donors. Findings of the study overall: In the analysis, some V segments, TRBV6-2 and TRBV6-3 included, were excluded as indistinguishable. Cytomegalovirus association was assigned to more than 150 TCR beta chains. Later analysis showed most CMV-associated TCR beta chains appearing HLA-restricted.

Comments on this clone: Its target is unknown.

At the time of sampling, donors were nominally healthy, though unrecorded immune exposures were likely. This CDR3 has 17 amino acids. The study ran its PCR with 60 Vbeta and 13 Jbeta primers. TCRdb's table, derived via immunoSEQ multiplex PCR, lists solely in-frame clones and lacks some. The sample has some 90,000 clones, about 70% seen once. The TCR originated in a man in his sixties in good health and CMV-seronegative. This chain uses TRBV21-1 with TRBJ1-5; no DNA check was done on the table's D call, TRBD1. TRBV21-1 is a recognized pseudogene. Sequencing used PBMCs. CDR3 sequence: CASIRPAGIYSNQPQHF. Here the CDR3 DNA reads TGTGCCAGCATCAGGCCAGCAGGGATTTATAGCAATCAGCCCCAGCATTTT.